The clone carrying this T cell receptor (beta chain) was observed at least ten times. As yet, its antigen is unknown. The CDR3 runs to 17 residues. Losses at the gene ends were 4 bases for V and 5 bases for J; bases not matched to a gene: 15. Looked up from germline, CDR1 is SGHKS and CDR2 is YYEKEE (reference sequence). This specimen belongs to a study of T cells after yellow fever vaccination. General observations from the study: Weaker overall, the secondary response nonetheless peaked faster (day 5 versus 15).

Using its own MiXCR run on the 5' RACE reads, TCRdb lists one record per CDR3 protein. The sample shows a few hundred thousand distinct CDR3 sequences, 3% to 4.5% of them seen only once. This sample comprised PBMCs, obtained on the day of the yellow fever booster vaccination. The rearrangement uses TRBV5-5 and TRBJ2-3, with TRBD2 matching over 8 bases. The sequence was obtained from a man between 18 and 35 years old who received the YFV17D yellow fever vaccine. CDR3 loop: CASSRGGGSGVLDTQYF. The CDR3 DNA sequence: TGTGCCAGCAGCCGGGGGGGAGGTAGCGGGGTTCTAGATACGCAGTATTTT.